Reported below is one TCR beta chain. The data were taken from a study of beta chain features in type 1 diabetes. The entirety of the isolated RNA underwent reverse transcription, so expressed TCRB transcripts were sequenced. TCRdb's table, derived via immunoSEQ multiplex PCR, lists solely in-frame clones and lacks some. The table has 200,000 to 250,000 clones, over 65% seen once. The CDR3 runs to 13 residues. CDR1 is SQVTM, CDR2 ANQGSEA, per germline. V was shortened by 3 bases and J by 0 bases, with 9 bases between the two germline ends. This chain uses TRBV29-1 with TRBJ2-7; a possible D gene is TRBD2 (5 bases). The sequencing input was naive CD4+ T cells from blood. This TCR was sampled from a man under 40 in good health. CDR3 residues: CSVEGESSYEQYF. As DNA, the CDR3 is TGCAGCGTTGAGGGAGAGAGCTCCTACGAGCAGTACTTC.